These T cell receptor beta chains were read from a single sample in a study of shared clonotypes between healthy human individuals. Produced via immunoSEQ multiplex PCR; TCRdb's table is partial and in-frame only. The sample has about 2 million clones, just under 95% seen once. The sequencing sample was made of naive CD8+ T cells sorted from blood. The receptor source for this set is a man between 18 and 29 years old in good health. CDR3s include the opening cysteine and the closing phenylalanine or tryptophan. A D gene is named only where the DNA matches it firmly. Rows may omit the clone size; those that give it use once, few, many or a size class.

CASSQGRHNSPLHF TGCGCCAGCAGTCAAGGCAGGCATAATTCACCCCTCCACTTT TRBJ1-6 - TRBV23-1 -
CASNQGGMNTEAFF TGTGCCAGCAACCAGGGCGGAATGAACACTGAAGCTTTCTTT TRBJ1-1 - TRBV27 -
CASSYAGGTGELFF TGTGCCAGCAGTTACGCGGGAGGAACCGGGGAGCTGTTTTTT TRBJ2-2 TRBD2 TRBV6-5 -
CASSWRGASSGNTIYF TGTGCCAGCAGTTGGAGGGGGGCTAGCTCTGGAAACACCATATATTTT TRBJ1-3 - TRBV28 -
CASSLLAGGPQETQYF TGTGCCAGCAGCTTACTGGCGGGAGGGCCACAAGAGACCCAGTACTTC TRBJ2-5 TRBD2 TRBV7-9 -
CASSSGGAYNEQFF TGTGCCAGCAGCTCCGGAGGGGCCTACAATGAGCAGTTCTTC TRBJ2-1 - TRBV7-9 -
CASSPWTEGFDQPQHF TGTGCCAGCAGCCCTTGGACGGAGGGGTTCGACCAGCCCCAGCATTTT TRBJ1-5 - TRBV7-8 -
CASSLGTAAYEQYF TGTGCCAGCAGCTTAGGGACAGCCGCCTACGAGCAGTACTTC TRBJ2-7 - TRBV7-8 -
CASSSGQGTSYEQYF TGTGCCAGCAGTTCGGGACAGGGGACCTCCTACGAGCAGTACTTC TRBJ2-7 TRBD1 TRBV27 -
CASSPGTGRHEQYF TGTGCCAGCAGCCCTGGGACAGGGAGGCACGAGCAGTACTTC TRBJ2-7 TRBD1 TRBV13 -
CASGPGQGYEQYF TGTGCCAGCGGGCCCGGACAGGGCTACGAGCAGTACTTC TRBJ2-7 TRBD1 TRBV27 -
CASSTTGGIGYTF TGTGCCAGCAGTACGACAGGGGGCATTGGCTACACCTTC TRBJ1-2 TRBD1 TRBV6-5 -
CASSDDRTSSYNEQFF TGTGCCAGCAGTGATGACAGGACCAGCTCCTACAATGAGCAGTTCTTC TRBJ2-1 - TRBV2 -
CASSLAHWGYTF TGTGCCAGCAGCTTGGCGCACTGGGGCTACACCTTC TRBJ1-2 - TRBV5-6 few
CASSDPSGRATDTQYF TGTGCCAGCAGCGATCCTAGCGGGAGGGCGACAGATACGCAGTATTTT TRBJ2-3 TRBD2 TRBV5-6 -
CASTGNTEAFF TGTGCCAGCACCGGGAACACTGAAGCTTTCTTT TRBJ1-1 - TRBV2 -
CASSQDPAGATDTQYF TGCGCCAGCAGCCAAGATCCTGCGGGGGCCACAGATACGCAGTATTTT TRBJ2-3 - TRBV4-3 -
CASRYPRGEAFF TGTGCCAGCAGATACCCCAGGGGCGAAGCTTTCTTT TRBJ1-1 - TRBV28 -
CASSRSGGGETQYF TGTGCCAGCAGCCGTAGCGGAGGGGGGGAGACCCAGTACTTC TRBJ2-5 - TRBV6-6 -
CASTYEEGNYNSPLHF TGTGCCAGCACCTACGAGGAGGGGAACTATAATTCACCCCTCCACTTT TRBJ1-6 - TRBV7-2 once
CASRAQGARTEAFF TGTGCCAGCAGGGCACAGGGGGCAAGAACTGAAGCTTTCTTT TRBJ1-1 TRBD1 TRBV6-1 -
CASSPHSTDTQYF TGTGCCAGCAGCCCACACAGCACAGATACGCAGTATTTT TRBJ2-3 - TRBV7-8 -
CASSQRGEEDTQYF TGTGCCAGCAGCCAAAGGGGAGAGGAGGATACGCAGTATTTT TRBJ2-3 - TRBV13 once
CASSLGAGFDEQFF TGTGCCAGCAGCTTAGGGGCAGGGTTCGATGAGCAGTTCTTC TRBJ2-1 - TRBV7-8 -
CASSIDQGTSSPLHF TGTGCCAGTAGTATAGATCAGGGGACGAGTTCACCCCTCCACTTT TRBJ1-6 - TRBV19 -
CASSQAGDQLGAFF TGCGCCAGCAGCCAAGCCGGGGATCAGTTGGGGGCTTTCTTT TRBJ1-1 - TRBV4-3 -
CASSERFGQGIHEQYF TGTGCCAGCAGTGAACGATTCGGACAGGGAATCCACGAGCAGTACTTC TRBJ2-7 TRBD1 TRBV6-1 -
CASSLDLLAEQYF TGTGCCAGCAGCTTAGATCTTCTGGCCGAGCAGTACTTC TRBJ2-7 - TRBV11-2 once
CALLAGELEQYF TGTGCCCTACTAGCGGGAGAACTCGAGCAGTACTTC TRBJ2-7 TRBD2 TRBV2 -
CASRADRGTEAFF TGTGCCAGCAGAGCGGACAGGGGGACTGAAGCTTTCTTT TRBJ1-1 TRBD1 TRBV7-9 -
CAISESIIGGLSFYEQYF TGTGCCATCAGTGAGTCGATCATCGGGGGCCTAAGTTTCTACGAGCAGTACTTC TRBJ2-7 - TRBV10-3 -
CASSPHAGTAPLEQYF TGTGCCAGCAGCCCACACGCCGGGACTGCTCCTCTCGAGCAGTACTTC TRBJ2-7 - TRBV7-9 -
CAISEGDDEQYF TGTGCCATCAGTGAGGGGGACGACGAGCAGTACTTC TRBJ2-7 - TRBV10-3 -
CASSLSGNPYEQYF TGTGCCAGCAGCTTGAGCGGGAACCCCTACGAGCAGTACTTC TRBJ2-7 TRBD2 TRBV5-6 -
CASSFPDEETQYF TGTGCCAGCAGTTTCCCGGATGAAGAGACCCAGTACTTC TRBJ2-5 - TRBV6-6 -
CATSSGPTPSYEQYF TGTGCCACCAGTTCAGGACCCACCCCCTCCTACGAGCAGTACTTC TRBJ2-7 - TRBV15 -
CASSRGGSEQFF TGTGCCAGCTCCCGGGGGGGGAGTGAGCAGTTCTTC TRBJ2-1 TRBD2 TRBV9 -
CASSETGGLGDTQYF TGTGCCAGTAGCGAGACAGGTGGATTAGGAGATACGCAGTATTTT TRBJ2-3 - TRBV19 -
CATSGWTDLTNYGYTF TGTGCCACCAGCGGTTGGACGGACTTAACTAACTATGGCTACACCTTC TRBJ1-2 - TRBV15 once
CASSFSERAYEQYF TGTGCCAGCAGCTTCTCCGAGCGGGCCTACGAGCAGTACTTC TRBJ2-7 - TRBV13 -
CASSYYMTGGTEAFF TGTGCCAGCAGTTACTATATGACAGGGGGCACTGAAGCTTTCTTT TRBJ1-1 TRBD1 TRBV6-5 -
CASTRTGGVAISPLHF TGTGCCAGCACCCGGACAGGGGGAGTGGCCATTTCACCCCTCCACTTT TRBJ1-6 TRBD1 TRBV28 -
CASSLLEVSEQYF TGTGCCAGCAGTTTACTGGAGGTCTCCGAGCAGTACTTC TRBJ2-7 - TRBV27 -
CASSPGGGTYEQYF TGTGCCAGCAGCCCCGGAGGTGGGACCTACGAGCAGTACTTC TRBJ2-7 - TRBV9 -
CAWSVAGGPGETQYF TGTGCCTGGAGTGTGGCGGGGGGGCCCGGAGAGACCCAGTACTTC TRBJ2-5 TRBD2 TRBV30 -
CASSIDYLDTQYF TGTGCCAGCTCAATCGACTATTTGGATACGCAGTATTTT TRBJ2-3 - TRBV18 -
CASSIGTGDGYTF TGTGCCAGTAGTATCGGGACAGGGGATGGCTACACCTTC TRBJ1-2 TRBD1 TRBV19 few
CASTPTGYYRNTGELFF TGTGCCAGCACCCCCACTGGCTACTATCGGAACACCGGGGAGCTGTTTTTT TRBJ2-2 - TRBV27 -
CASSLTVGGNSPLHF TGTGCCAGCAGTCTGACCGTGGGGGGTAATTCACCCCTCCACTTT TRBJ1-6 - TRBV7-3 -
CASRPDRATNEKLFF TGTGCCAGCAGACCGGACCGTGCAACTAATGAAAAACTGTTTTTT TRBJ1-4 - TRBV7-6 -
CASSSKRGLLIDTQYF TGTGCCAGCAGCTCCAAAAGGGGGCTACTCATAGATACGCAGTATTTT TRBJ2-3 TRBD1 TRBV5-6 -
CASRDGGGYTF TGTGCCAGTAGAGACGGCGGCGGCTACACCTTC TRBJ1-2 - TRBV19 -
CASSSRTNNEQFF TGTGCCAGCAGCTCAAGGACAAACAATGAGCAGTTCTTC TRBJ2-1 - TRBV11-3 -
CASSPRELAGGTEAFF TGCGCCAGCAGCCCTCGAGAACTAGCGGGGGGCACTGAAGCTTTCTTT TRBJ1-1 - TRBV4-1 -
CASSLESTGAPYEQYF TGTGCCAGCAGTTTAGAGTCAACCGGGGCCCCTTACGAGCAGTACTTC TRBJ2-7 - TRBV27 -
CASSLGGTFYEQYF TGCGCCAGCAGCTTGGGTGGGACCTTCTACGAGCAGTACTTC TRBJ2-7 - TRBV5-1 -
CASSPPNDDTEAFF TGTGCCAGCAGCCCGCCAAATGATGACACTGAAGCTTTCTTT TRBJ1-1 - TRBV5-6 few